A single T cell receptor beta chain is shown here with its context. CDR1 MDHEN and CDR2 SYDVKM come from the germline V gene. With 4 bases removed from V and 0 bases from J, the gap between germline ends came to 13 bases. This CDR3 spans 17 amino acids. The sample originates from a study of OX40 agonist ivuxolimab in advanced cancers. TCRdb's table, derived via immunoSEQ multiplex PCR, lists solely in-frame clones and lacks some. The data hold about 48,000 clones, with around 84% observed a single time. The rearrangement links TRBV28 to TRBJ2-6; TRBD2 might be the D (5 bases). The TCR originated in an adult with an advanced solid tumor such as melanoma, head and neck, liver or kidney cancer. The sample consisted of CD4+ or CD8+ T cells sorted from blood, taken in a trial of the OX40 agonist ivuxolimab. The CDR3 here is CASSSGLSSSGANVLTF. The CDR3 DNA reads as TGTGCCAGCAGTTCCGGACTTTCGAGCTCTGGGGCCAACGTCCTGACTTTC.